This T cell receptor beta chain is from a study of blood T cell repertoires in COVID-19. Study summary: Collection of acute and convalescent COVID-19 samples took place in the United States, Italy and Spain. Sources were T cells, B-cell-depleted T cells, or PBMCs; the material itself was cDNA or gDNA.

Measured with immunoSEQ multiplex PCR; TCRdb has only the in-frame clones, and not every one. Of some 270,000 clones listed, more than 75% were seen once; the top ten hold around 1.6%. The CDR3 totals 14 residues. Trimming took off 1 base at V and 7 bases at J, with 11 bases between the two ends. CDR1 is LGHDT and CDR2 is YNNKEL in the germline V gene (reference sequence). The chain links TRBV3-1 (or the pseudogene TRBV3-2) to TRBJ1-3, with a possible D match to TRBD1 (5 bases). The specimen was peripheral blood. This sequence was found in a woman aged 55-69 years who had recovered from COVID-19. CDR3 in amino acids: CASSQAGGENTIYF. CDR3 nucleotide sequence: TGTGCCAGCAGCCAAGCGGGGGGTGAGAACACCATATATTTT.